This T cell receptor (beta chain) emerged from a study of cytomegalovirus exposure and HLA in healthy donors. Worth noting for this clone: Antigen specificity is unknown.

Study-wide findings and caveats: With later analysis, a missense DCLRE1C variant became linked to TCR beta V- and J-gene trimming. According to the study, 160 or so TCR beta chains were cytomegalovirus-associated.

CDR1 SGDLS and CDR2 YYNGEE come from the germline V gene. This CDR3 has 16 amino acids. With V trimmed by 1 base and J by 0 bases, 5 bases remained unmatched. The PCR had 60 Vbeta and 13 Jbeta primers. Produced via immunoSEQ multiplex PCR; TCRdb's table is partial and in-frame only. Among 120,000 to 150,000 clones, 82% were seen once, and the ten largest hold roughly 3.4%. The sequenced material came from PBMCs. The clonotype was recovered from a male donor in good health and CMV-seronegative. The rearrangement uses TRBV9 and TRBJ2-3; 7 bases are a match to TRBD2. CDR3 nucleotide sequence: TGTGCCAGCAGCGTAACTACTAGCGTGAGCACAGATACGCAGTATTTT. Translating it yields CASSVTTSVSTDTQYF.